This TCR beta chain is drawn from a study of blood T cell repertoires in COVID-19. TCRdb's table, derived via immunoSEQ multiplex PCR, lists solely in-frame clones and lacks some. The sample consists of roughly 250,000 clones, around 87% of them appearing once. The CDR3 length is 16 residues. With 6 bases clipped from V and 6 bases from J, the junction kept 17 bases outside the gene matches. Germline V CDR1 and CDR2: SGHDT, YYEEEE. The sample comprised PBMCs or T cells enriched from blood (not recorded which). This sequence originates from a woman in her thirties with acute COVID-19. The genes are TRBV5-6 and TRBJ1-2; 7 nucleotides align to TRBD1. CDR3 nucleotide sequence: TGTGCCAGCATTACCCGAGGAAGGGGGCTGAATAATGGCTACACCTTC. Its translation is CASITRGRGLNNGYTF.